This T cell receptor beta chain stems from a study of radiation and T cells in renal cell carcinoma. The overall study: Nephrectomy followed 15 Gy stereotactic body radiation by 4 weeks.

The sample's time point: blood 2 weeks post-SBRT. The treatment here: 15 Gy SBRT to primary tumor, nephrectomy 4 weeks later. Radiation-treated patients gave blood at baseline, week 2 and week 4. General study points: In blood, top tumor clones expanded by 2 weeks, shrinking by 4. Without pretreatment biopsies, baseline tumor clonotype presence was undetermined.

This table comes from immunoSEQ multiplex PCR, and its TCRdb copy is limited to in-frame clones, with some not included. The sample has roughly 28,000 clones, roughly 80% seen once; the top ten hold 25% to 40%. About this clone itself: Its antigen is currently unknown.

The specimen was blood, collected from a patient whose treatment included radiotherapy and nephrectomy. The sequence came from a man aged 60-69 years with renal cell carcinoma.

CDR3 in amino acids: CASSPHGDSGETQYF. As DNA, the CDR3 is TGCGCCAGCAGCCCCCATGGGGACTCAGGAGAGACCCAGTACTTC. The chain employs TRBV5-1 and TRBJ2-5, with D possibly being TRBD2 (6 bases). CDR1 and CDR2 (germline): SGHRS, YFSETQ. CDR3 length equals 15 residues. V was clipped by 4 bases and J by 4 bases, with 17 bases between them.